These 11 T cell receptor beta chains were sequenced from one sample in a study of blood T cells in healthy people across ages. The use of a sample-barcoded 5' primer and a J-beta primer mix characterized a second PCR of about 7 to 12 cycles. TCRdb re-analysed the 5' RACE reads in MiXCR, keeping a single row per CDR3 protein. The sample carries approximately 1.5 million distinct CDR3 sequences, approximately 43% recorded once. What was sequenced was blood. The receptor source for this set is a woman aged 18-35 years in good health.

This clonotype was observed at least ten times. The rearrangement uses TRBV7-2 and TRBJ2-7; 9 bases map to TRBD2. The germline V gene encodes CDR1 SGHTA and CDR2 FQGNSA. The V segment lost 2 bases and the J segment 0 bases; nucleotides outside the gene matches: 5. The CDR3 contains 16 residues. The CDR3 spells CASSLRAGGLSYEQYF. DNA of the CDR3: TGTGCCAGCAGCTTACGAGCGGGGGGACTCTCCTACGAGCAGTACTTC.

This chain links TRBV28 with TRBJ1-5; possible D gene TRBD1, 5 bases. There are 13 residues in the CDR3. Per the germline V gene, CDR1 is MDHEN and CDR2 is SYDVKM. V lost 7 bases, J lost 4 bases, and 11 bases lay in between. The CDR3: CASIMGRNQPQHF. In DNA, the CDR3 is TGTGCCAGCATAATGGGACGGAATCAGCCCCAGCATTTT.

This chain joins TRBV27 and TRBJ2-3; possibly TRBD2 for D (5 bases). In germline, CDR1 is MNHEY, CDR2 SMNVEV (reference sequence). The CDR3 sequence is 13 residues long. The ends were cut back, 6 bases at V and 6 bases at J, with 13 bases in the middle. CDR3 nucleotides: TGTGCCAGCAGAGGCGGACTTATTGATACGCAGTATTTT. Amino acid sequence: CASRGGLIDTQYF.

The J gene is TRBJ2-7, the V gene TRBV3-1; D not certain. The DNA end is a closer match to TRBJ2-5, so the J assignment may be wrong. Germline CDR1 reads LGHDT; CDR2 reads YNNKEL (reference sequence). This CDR3 comprises 15 residues. The CDR3 here is CASSQDQDIGETQYF. For the CDR3, the DNA is TGTGCCAGCAGCCAAGATCAAGACATCGGGGAGACCCAGTACTTC.

V gene TRBV20-1 combines with J gene TRBJ2-5; no reliable D call. V shed 7 bases and J shed 4 bases, with 13 bases lying between them. Germline values: CDR1 DFQATT, CDR2 SNEGSKA (reference sequence). The CDR3 is 12 amino acids. The DNA of the CDR3 is TGCAGTGTTCCAGGAGTCCGAGAGACCCAGTACTTC. This gives the protein CSVPGVRETQYF.

The rearrangement uses TRBV29-1 and TRBJ2-5; TRBD2 aligns across 7 bases. The J call is in doubt because the DNA end fits TRBJ2-7 better. Germline values: CDR1 SQVTM, CDR2 ANQGSEA. The CDR3 runs to 13 residues. The CDR3 here is CSGSGTTNYEQYF. DNA of the CDR3: TGCAGCGGCTCCGGGACTACCAACTACGAGCAGTACTTC.

The chain is built from TRBV7-2 and TRBJ1-4; D gene uncertain. CDR1 and CDR2 from the germline V gene are SGHTA and FQGNSA. This CDR3 has 14 amino acids. The V end lost 1 base, the J end lost 5 bases, and 8 bases lay between the germline ends. This chain's CDR3 is CASSLVGPNEKLFF. In DNA, the CDR3 is TGTGCCAGCAGCTTAGTAGGGCCGAATGAAAAACTGTTTTTT.

This clonotype was detected only a few times. The chain joins TRBV28 to TRBJ1-2, with 7 bases matching TRBD1. The germline V gene encodes CDR1 MDHEN and CDR2 SYDVKM. V trimming: 3 bases; J trimming: 4 bases; junction bases outside the gene matches: 5. The length of the CDR3 is 14 residues. CDR3 region: CASSFMGQPYGYTF. CDR3 DNA: TGTGCCAGCAGTTTTATGGGACAGCCCTATGGCTACACCTTC.

This clonotype has more than one count but fewer than ten. This sequence joins TRBV12-3 or TRBV12-4 and TRBJ2-3; no clear D. V was shortened by 6 bases and J by 0 bases, with 16 bases between the two germline ends. This CDR3 has 16 residues. The CDR3 nucleotides read TGTGCCAGCAGCTCGGACCCCATTTCTAGCACAGATACGCAGTATTTT. Protein: CASSSDPISSTDTQYF.

This chain connects TRBV4-1 to TRBJ2-2; TRBD2 matches at 8 bases. This CDR3 has 14 amino acids. Trimming took 6 bases from V and 1 from J; bases not matched to a gene: 1. The germline gives CDR1 MGHRA, CDR2 YSYEKL. CDR3 amino acids: CASRLAENTGELFF. The CDR3 nucleotides read TGCGCCAGCAGACTAGCGGAGAACACCGGGGAGCTGTTTTTT.

This clonotype was found a few times. This chain joins TRBV20-1 and TRBJ2-1; 7 bases agree with TRBD2. V gave up 3 bases and J gave up 13 bases; unmatched junction bases: 6. Germline V gives CDR1 DFQATT, CDR2 SNEGSKA (reference sequence). The CDR3 spans 11 residues. The CDR3 DNA reads as TGCAGTGCTAGGACTAGCCCTGTTCAGTTCTTC. It codes for CSARTSPVQFF.